The rows below give T cell receptor beta chains drawn from one sample of a study of blood T cell repertoires in COVID-19. TCRdb's table, derived via immunoSEQ multiplex PCR, lists solely in-frame clones and lacks some. The table records fewer than 50,000 clones, 73% of them present only once. Sequencing input: peripheral blood. All receptors derive from an elderly man with acute or convalescent COVID-19. Both conserved end residues are trimmed from each CDR3. The size of a clone is reported for some rows only, either as once, few or many, or as a class for expanded clones.

NA,TRBV27,TRBJ2-5,ASRSDGEETQY
NA,TRBV5-1,TRBJ2-2,ASRPRDRGNGTGELF
few,TRBV28,TRBJ1-5,ASSRGGGGNQPQH
once,TRBV7-2,TRBJ2-7,ASSSGLASSYEQY
NA,TRBV18,TRBJ1-2,ASSPRNLAHGYT
NA,TRBV30,TRBJ2-3,AWSLGTGTDTQY
NA,TRBV28,TRBJ2-5,ASSLSGRGIETQY
NA,TRBV7-6,TRBJ1-1,ASSPRASGGNTEAF
NA,TRBV18,TRBJ1-1,ASSPDRDTEAF
NA,TRBV9,TRBJ2-7,ASSARFGTSGRTSYEQY
NA,TRBV7-2,TRBJ1-6,ASSPALGANSPLH
NA,TRBV5-4,TRBJ2-3,ASSFRLTGTDTQY
NA,TRBV19,TRBJ2-7,ASKTGAGSYEQY
NA,TRBV15,TRBJ2-3,ATSRGGQRRLTDTQY
few,TRBV7-2,TRBJ1-6,ASSSAGPYNSPLH
NA,TRBV4-3,TRBJ2-1,ASSQDLNYWDFSSYNEQF
NA,TRBV3-1/TRBV3-2,TRBJ1-5,ASSRGQGGQPQH
few,TRBV5-1,TRBJ2-1,ASSLGLPLLGHDEQF
NA,TRBV5-1,TRBJ2-3,ASSLAAAGGPTDTQY
NA,TRBV7-6,TRBJ2-3,ASSYGLAGASTDTQY
NA,TRBV14,TRBJ2-5,ASSQDPPTGTATKETQY
NA,TRBV7-3,TRBJ2-2,ASSPRDSKNGELF
NA,TRBV12-5,TRBJ2-3,ASGLVLSGRTADTQY
NA,TRBV12-3/TRBV12-4,TRBJ2-5,ASSPGGETQY
NA,TRBV6-5,TRBJ2-3,ASSSAGGSTDTQY
NA,TRBV28,TRBJ2-1,ASSLDRGNEQF
NA,TRBV28,TRBJ2-1,ASSYRGWGQQYYEQF
NA,TRBV4-1,TRBJ2-5,ASSRGAIRETQY
NA,TRBV6-4,TRBJ1-5,ASGQGFNSNQPQH
NA,TRBV21-1,TRBJ2-3,ASSMTGHSTDTQY
NA,TRBV6-5,TRBJ1-2,ASTQGTDGYT
NA,TRBV20-1,TRBJ2-3,SATGQDTQY
few,TRBV11-2,TRBJ2-1,ASSLNRLAGNEQF
once,TRBV3-1/TRBV3-2,TRBJ1-3,ASSPGGVNTIY
NA,TRBV5-6,TRBJ1-5,ASSLTGPGQPQH
NA,TRBV5-1,TRBJ2-3,ASSFLAGITDTQY
NA,TRBV4-3,TRBJ1-2,ASSQDHQVSYGYT
once,TRBV12-3/TRBV12-4,TRBJ2-7,ASSPKLYEQY
NA,TRBV3-1/TRBV3-2,TRBJ1-4,ASSQGFWSPNEKLF
NA,TRBV5-1,TRBJ2-1,ASTLDGRNGGEQF
few,TRBV7-2,TRBJ1-3,ASSLGQSNSGNTIY
NA,TRBV19,TRBJ1-6,ASSIGLNFSPLH
few,TRBV7-2,TRBJ2-7,ASSLWDKTGNYEQY
NA,TRBV14,TRBJ2-5,ASSQDRGIQETQY
once,TRBV4-2,TRBJ2-7,ASSQQGGYEQY
NA,TRBV3-1/TRBV3-2,TRBJ1-4,ASSTPGQVVEKLF
NA,TRBV2,TRBJ2-1,ASRPEVSADNEQF
once,TRBV23-1,TRBJ1-3,ASSHPRGLRGNTIY
many,TRBV18,TRBJ2-7,ASSPLAESEQY
NA,TRBV2,TRBJ1-1,ASSDRGINTEAF
NA,TRBV7-3,TRBJ1-1,ASSLRRNTEAF
NA,TRBV18,TRBJ2-3,ASSPLAGETDTQY
NA,TRBV6-1,TRBJ2-3,ASSVQLWREGLGADTQY
NA,TRBV5-1,TRBJ2-4,ASSITGGKAKNIQY
NA,TRBV6-6,TRBJ1-4,ASSHSGRTNEKLF